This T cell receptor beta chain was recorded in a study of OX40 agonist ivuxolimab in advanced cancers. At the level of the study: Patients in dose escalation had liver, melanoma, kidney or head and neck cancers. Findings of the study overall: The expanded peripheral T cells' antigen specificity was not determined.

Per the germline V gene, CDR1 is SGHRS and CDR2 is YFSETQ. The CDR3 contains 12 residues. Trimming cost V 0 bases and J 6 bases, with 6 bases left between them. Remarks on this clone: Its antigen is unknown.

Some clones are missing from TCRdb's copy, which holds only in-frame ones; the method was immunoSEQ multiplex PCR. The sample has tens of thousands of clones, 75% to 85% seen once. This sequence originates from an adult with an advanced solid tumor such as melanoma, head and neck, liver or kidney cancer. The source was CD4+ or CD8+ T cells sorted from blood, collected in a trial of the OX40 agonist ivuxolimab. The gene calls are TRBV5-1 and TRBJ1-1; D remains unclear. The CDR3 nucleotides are TGCGCCAGCAGCTTGGTGGGTCCTGAAGCTTTCTTT. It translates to CASSLVGPEAFF.